The sequence of this T cell receptor beta chain was determined in a study of identical twins (dated by TCRdb to about 2016). For context, the study as a whole: To test whether fetal clonotypes persist, this study deep-sequenced TCR alpha and beta repertoires from monozygotic twins, from unrelated adults of various ages, and from cord blood. Replicate twin experiments were performed at different times using different library preparation protocols to rule out contamination. Findings and caveats that apply to the study as a whole: Abundant cord blood beta clonotypes had fewer insertions, young adult naive repertoires showed a similar but weaker trend, and memory repertoires showed no such trend. Zero-insertion analyses could be partly confounded by invariant T cells such as MAIT and iNKT, although diverse VJ usage argued against such confounding for most clonotypes. Compared with coincidental sharing between unrelated individuals, an excess of low generation-probability sequences was observed among out-of-frame TCR alpha sequences shared between twins. Because the same donors could not be followed over many years, the conclusions depended on cross-sectional statistical analysis. A weaker excess of twin sharing was found in beta out-of-frame sequences because the signal-to-noise ratio was lowered by fewer shared sequences. Out-of-frame TCR alpha sharing in monozygotic twins was systematically underestimated by recombination models, whereas sharing between unrelated individuals was in agreement with the recombination models.

All donors were healthy Caucasians. The twin cohort comprised three pairs of female monozygotic twins, all aged roughly 18 to 30 years. Peripheral blood mononuclear cells were used as the source from which RNA for TCR libraries was isolated. This clonotype was counted only a few times. Its antigen is unknown. No base qualities exist here, and no much larger clone lies one base off it. The library was made by 5' RACE. Sequencing instrument: Illumina HiSeq 2000. Template switching introduced a universal primer binding site; the final cDNA contained a unique molecular identifier, enabling accurate counting of TCR cDNA molecules. First-strand cDNA for TCR alpha and beta chains was synthesized from specific primers in the conserved constant-segment region. Each cDNA library was double barcoded, with a SMART-Mk sample barcode plus Illumina barcodes, to control for contamination. TruSeq adapter sequences, together with Illumina sample barcodes, were added in two successive PCR steps. Sequencing of the TCR alpha and beta cDNA libraries was done on the Illumina HiSeq platform using custom primers. The authors' analysis ran thus. MiGEC was used to process raw reads and extract unique molecular identifiers, and MiXCR was used to find CDR3 positions. For each individual, recombination models were inferred using an EM algorithm with the repgenHMM and IGoR tools. Shared clonotypes were analyzed with the tcR package in R, and sharing was normalized by the product of cloneset sizes. To study raw recombination without the effects of thymic and clonal selection, out-of-frame nonproductive sequences were analyzed. TCRdb reworked the public reads: Q25 trimming with fastp, MiXCR clone assembly, productive beta chains retained. Records with the same CDR3 protein are collapsed into one entry carrying the most frequent genes and DNA. TCRdb, not the authors, supplied the V and J calls. This sample lists about 720,000 distinct CDR3 sequences; over 15% were detected once. The ten most abundant clones make up around 14% of the sample.

The sample was also reused in another study, on T cells expressing NK-cell markers. As described in the second report: Three sorted T-cell subsets (CD3+CD56+NKG2C+, CD3+CD56+NKG2C- and CD3+CD56-NKG2C+) from eight donors had their TCR beta-chain repertoires profiled. Among the eight sequenced donors, only one was HCMV-seronegative, while the other seven were HCMV-seropositive. To restrict sorting to alphabetaTCR-expressing T cells, an anti-gammadeltaTCR antibody was added in several experiments. In over 5 donors, the dominant CD3+CD56+NKG2C+ clonotypes were among the top 10 CD8+ clonotypes and accounted for about 1.0-7.5% of CD8+ T cells. Those dominant clonotypes were again the most abundant among CD3+CD56-NKG2C+ cells in a handful of donors, at roughly 25-60.1%. It remained unclear whether the expanded NKG2C-expressing T cell clones were specific for HCMV antigens. The study sequenced eight donors, all healthy volunteers chosen at random: three men and five women. HCMV serostatus was determined by detecting HCMV-specific IgG in serum with a commercial ELISA kit. Bulk peripheral blood T-cell repertoires were additionally sequenced from unsorted PBMC for six donors. MIGEC handled demultiplexing of the reads and grouping by UMI, while MiTCR was used to assemble and quantify clonotypes. To exclude erroneous sequences, any TCR cDNA sequence not supported by at least two reads was discarded. The tcR package was used for downstream repertoire analysis, and clonotypes were matched across fractions by CDR3 nucleotide sequence plus V segment. VDJmatch was used to annotate antigen specificity against VDJdb, with one amino acid substitution in CDR3 allowed.

The receptor comes from a woman aged 18-29 years in good health. Sample: PBMCs.

The encoded CDR3 is CASSRRTEHTEAFF. DNA sequence: TGCGCCAGCAGCCGCCGGACAGAACACACTGAAGCTTTCTTT. This chain is built from TRBV4-3 and TRBJ1-1, and the D gene may be TRBD1, 6 bases matching. From the cysteine through the phenylalanine, the CDR3 covers 14 amino acids. Only the CDR3 DNA stays, 42 bases, in frame from base 1. The germline ends are 12 bases apart after V is trimmed by 4 bases and J by 3 bases. CDR1 and CDR2 are read off the germline V gene as LGHNA and YSLEER.